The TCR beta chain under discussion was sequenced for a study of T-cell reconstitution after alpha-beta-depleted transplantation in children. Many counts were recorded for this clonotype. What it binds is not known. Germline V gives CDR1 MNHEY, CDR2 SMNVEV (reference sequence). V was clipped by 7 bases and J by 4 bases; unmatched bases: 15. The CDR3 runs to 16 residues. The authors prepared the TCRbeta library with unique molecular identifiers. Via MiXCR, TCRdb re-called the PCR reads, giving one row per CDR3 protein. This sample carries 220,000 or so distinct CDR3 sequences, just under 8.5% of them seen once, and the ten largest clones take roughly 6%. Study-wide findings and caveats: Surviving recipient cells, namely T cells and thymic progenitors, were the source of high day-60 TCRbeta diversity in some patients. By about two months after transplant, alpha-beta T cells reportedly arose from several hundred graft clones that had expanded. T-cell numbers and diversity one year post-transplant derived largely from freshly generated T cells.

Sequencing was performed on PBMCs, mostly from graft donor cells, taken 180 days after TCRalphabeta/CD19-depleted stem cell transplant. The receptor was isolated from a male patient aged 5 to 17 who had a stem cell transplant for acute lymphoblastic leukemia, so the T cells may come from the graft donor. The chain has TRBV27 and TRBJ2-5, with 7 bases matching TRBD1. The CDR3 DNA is TGTGCCAGCAAAGCGTTGCCGGGACAGCAACTAGAGACCCAGTACTTC. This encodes CASKALPGQQLETQYF.